Included here is one T cell receptor (beta chain) sequence, with context. TCRdb itself ran the 5' RACE reads through MiXCR, one entry per CDR3 protein. The data hold hundreds of thousands of distinct CDR3 sequences, with under 15% observed a single time. These data are taken from a study of T-cell memory formation after mild COVID-19. Trimming took 1 base from V and 4 from J, leaving 13 bases between them. CDR3 length equals 15 residues. Germline assignment: CDR1 MGHRA and CDR2 YSYEKL. The specimen sequenced was PBMCs or a T cell subset sorted from them (not recorded which). The sequence was collected from a man between 18 and 35 years old who had mild COVID-19 (a few samples of this study predate the infection). Cell type and time point are not known. The chain couples TRBV4-1 to TRBJ1-2, with D maybe TRBD1 (5 bases). The CDR3 spells CASSQGPSGSYGYTF. As DNA, the CDR3 is TGCGCCAGCAGCCAAGGTCCATCAGGGTCCTATGGCTACACCTTC.